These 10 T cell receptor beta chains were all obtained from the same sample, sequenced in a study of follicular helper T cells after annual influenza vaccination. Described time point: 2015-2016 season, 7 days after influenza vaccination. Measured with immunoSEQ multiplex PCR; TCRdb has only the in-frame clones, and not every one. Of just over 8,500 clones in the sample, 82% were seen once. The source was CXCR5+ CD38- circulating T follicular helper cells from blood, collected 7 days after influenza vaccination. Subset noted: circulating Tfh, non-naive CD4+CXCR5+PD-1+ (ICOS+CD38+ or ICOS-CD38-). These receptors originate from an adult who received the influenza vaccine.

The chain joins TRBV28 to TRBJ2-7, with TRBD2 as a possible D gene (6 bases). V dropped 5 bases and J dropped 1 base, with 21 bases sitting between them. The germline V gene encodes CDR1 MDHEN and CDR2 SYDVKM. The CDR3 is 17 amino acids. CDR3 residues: CASSPWGRGSASYEQYF. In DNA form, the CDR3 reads TGTGCCAGCAGTCCGTGGGGTCGGGGGAGCGCTTCCTACGAGCAGTACTTC.

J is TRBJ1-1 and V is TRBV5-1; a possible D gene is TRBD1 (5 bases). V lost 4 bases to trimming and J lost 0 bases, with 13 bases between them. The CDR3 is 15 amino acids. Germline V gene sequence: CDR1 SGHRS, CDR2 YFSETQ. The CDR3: CASSPMGGLNTEAFF. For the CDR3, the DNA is TGCGCCAGCAGCCCCATGGGGGGACTGAACACTGAAGCTTTCTTT.

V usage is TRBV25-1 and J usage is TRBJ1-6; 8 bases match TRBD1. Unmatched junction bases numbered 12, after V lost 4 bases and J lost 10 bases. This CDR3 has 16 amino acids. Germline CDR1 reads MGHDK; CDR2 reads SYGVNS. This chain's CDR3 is CASSVNYGQGGSPLHF. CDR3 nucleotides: TGTGCCAGCAGTGTAAATTACGGACAGGGAGGATCACCCCTCCACTTT.

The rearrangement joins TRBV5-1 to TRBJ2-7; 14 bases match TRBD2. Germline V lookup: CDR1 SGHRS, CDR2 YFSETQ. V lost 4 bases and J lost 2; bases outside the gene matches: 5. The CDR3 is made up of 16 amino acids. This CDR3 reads CASSRGTSGGTYEQYF. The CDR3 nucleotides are TGCGCCAGCAGCAGAGGGACTAGCGGGGGCACCTACGAGCAGTACTTC.

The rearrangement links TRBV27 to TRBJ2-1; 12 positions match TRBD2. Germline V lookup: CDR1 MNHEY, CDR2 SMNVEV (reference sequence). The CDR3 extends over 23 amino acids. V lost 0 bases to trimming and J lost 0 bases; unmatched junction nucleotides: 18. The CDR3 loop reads CASSLSGIGWTSGASSSYNEQFF. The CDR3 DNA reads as TGTGCCAGCAGTTTATCAGGCATAGGGTGGACTAGCGGGGCCTCCAGCTCCTACAATGAGCAGTTCTTC.

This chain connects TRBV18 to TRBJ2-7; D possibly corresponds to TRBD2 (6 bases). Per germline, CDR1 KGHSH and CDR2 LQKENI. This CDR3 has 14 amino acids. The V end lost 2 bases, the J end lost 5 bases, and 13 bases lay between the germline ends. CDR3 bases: TGTGCCAGCTCACCAATGCAGGGAGGACACGAGCAGTACTTC. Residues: CASSPMQGGHEQYF. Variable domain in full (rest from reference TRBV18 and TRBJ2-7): NAGVMQNPRHLVRRRGQEARLRCSPMKGHSHVYWYRQLPEEGLKFMVYLQKENIIDESGMPKERFSAEFPKEGPSILRIQQVVRGDSAAYFCASSPMQGGHEQYFGPGTRLTVT.

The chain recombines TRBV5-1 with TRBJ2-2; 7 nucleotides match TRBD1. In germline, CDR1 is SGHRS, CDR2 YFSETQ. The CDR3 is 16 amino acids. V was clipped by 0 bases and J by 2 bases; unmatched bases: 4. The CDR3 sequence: CASSLVGGVNTGELFF. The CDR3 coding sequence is TGCGCCAGCAGCTTGGTAGGGGGCGTCAACACCGGGGAGCTGTTTTTT.

The CDR3 DNA reads as TGTGCCAGCAGCCAGGACAGGGGAGGAGAGACCCAGTACTTC. Translated: CASSQDRGGETQYF. The rearrangement links TRBV4-2 to TRBJ2-5, with 9 positions matching TRBD1. The CDR3 totals 14 residues. The V gene end was trimmed by 3 bases and the J gene end by 4 bases; junction bases not matched to a gene: 3. Germline CDR1 LGHNA, CDR2 YNFKEQ.

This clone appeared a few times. For the CDR3, the DNA is TGTGCCAGCAGTGAACGCCCCACCGGGGAGCTGTTTTTT. Translated, it gives CASSERPTGELFF. The chain uses TRBV6-1 and TRBJ2-2; D is unclear. The CDR3 consists of 13 residues. Germline V lookup: CDR1 MNHNS, CDR2 SASEGT. With 2 bases removed from V and 4 bases from J, the gap between germline ends came to 5 bases.

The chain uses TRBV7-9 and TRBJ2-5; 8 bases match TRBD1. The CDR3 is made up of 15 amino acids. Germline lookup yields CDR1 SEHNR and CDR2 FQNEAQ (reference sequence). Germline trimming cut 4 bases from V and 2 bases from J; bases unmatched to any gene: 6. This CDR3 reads CASSSDRGRQETQYF. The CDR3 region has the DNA TGTGCCAGCAGCTCAGACAGGGGACGACAAGAGACCCAGTACTTC.